This T cell receptor (beta chain) was sequenced for a study of blood T cell repertoires in COVID-19. Across the study: Some COVID-19 samples were acute and others convalescent; all came from the United States, Italy and Spain.

The repertoire was sequenced with immunoSEQ multiplex PCR; TCRdb's copy has only in-frame clones and lacks some. This table holds about 45,000 clones, approximately 90% found once. The CDR3 has 12 residues. V gave up 2 bases and J gave up 3 bases, with 3 bases separating them. Germline V CDR1 and CDR2: SGHVS, FQNEAQ. The chain recombines TRBV7-8 with TRBJ2-3; D is undetermined. Sequenced sample: peripheral blood. The sequence came from a human donor in a cohort sampled during active COVID-19. CDR3 bases: TGTGCCAGCAGCTTACTGACAGATACGCAGTATTTT. Translated, it gives CASSLLTDTQYF.